The 26 T cell receptor beta chains presented below share a single source sample, sequenced in a study of OX40 agonist ivuxolimab in advanced cancers. Using immunoSEQ multiplex PCR, the repertoire was profiled, and TCRdb retains in-frame clones only, with some absent. The sample yields more than 45,000 clones, approximately 90% seen once. The input for sequencing was CD4+ or CD8+ T cells sorted from blood, taken in a trial of the OX40 agonist ivuxolimab. All receptors derive from an adult with an advanced solid tumor such as melanoma, head and neck, liver or kidney cancer.

This clone has only one observation. This chain joins TRBV5-1 and TRBJ2-5, with D perhaps TRBD1 or TRBD2 (5 bases each). V lost 7 bases, J lost 3 bases, and 10 bases lay in between. Germline-derived CDR1 and CDR2 are SGHRS and YFSETQ. The CDR3 runs 12 residues. The CDR3: CASRWGKETQYF. The CDR3 DNA reads TGCGCCAGCCGTTGGGGGAAAGAGACCCAGTACTTC.

The J gene is TRBJ2-1, the V gene TRBV5-1; 10 bases are a match to TRBD1. V was clipped by 3 bases and J by 2 bases; unmatched bases: 5. This CDR3 is built from 16 residues. Germline V gene lookup returns CDR1 SGHRS and CDR2 YFSETQ. CDR3 coding DNA: TGCGCCAGCAGCTCTCCCGGGACAGGGGCCTACAATGAGCAGTTCTTC. It specifies CASSSPGTGAYNEQFF.

The chain couples TRBV5-5 to TRBJ1-1; D remains ambiguous. Germline V gene data show CDR1 as SGHKS and CDR2 as YYEKEE (reference sequence). The V end lost 0 bases, the J end lost 1 base, and 10 bases lay between the germline ends. This CDR3 is built from 15 residues. The CDR3 region is CASSLGYASNTEAFF. The CDR3 bases are TGTGCCAGCAGCTTGGGGTACGCCTCGAACACTGAAGCTTTCTTT.

This CDR3 is CASSQIGTAYGYTF. The CDR3 DNA is TGCGCCAGCAGCCAAATAGGGACAGCCTATGGCTACACCTTC. This chain connects TRBV4-1 to TRBJ1-2; 7 bases agree with TRBD1. Germline-derived CDR1 and CDR2 are MGHRA and YSYEKL. The length of the CDR3 is 14 residues. Trimming took 2 bases from V and 4 from J; bases not matched to a gene: 4.

The chain couples TRBV5-5 to TRBJ1-5; TRBD1 is a possible D gene (6 bases). V was pared by 2 bases and J by 6 bases, with 15 bases between. The CDR3 has 15 amino acids. CDR1 is SGHKS, CDR2 YYEKEE, per germline (reference sequence). CDR3 sequence reads: CASSLRTEDSQPQHF. CDR3 in DNA: TGTGCCAGCAGCTTACGGACAGAGGATAGTCAGCCCCAGCATTTT.

This chain uses TRBV28 with TRBJ2-7; weak D call: TRBD1 (5 bases). Germline V gives CDR1 MDHEN, CDR2 SYDVKM. The germline V and J ends were trimmed by 0 bases and 1 base, with 7 bases remaining between them. The length of the CDR3 is 14 residues. This CDR3 is CASSLWDTSYEQYF. Here the CDR3 DNA reads TGTGCCAGCAGTTTATGGGACACGTCCTACGAGCAGTACTTC.

The rearrangement links TRBV7-9 to TRBJ2-1, with 8 bases aligning to TRBD1. J was trimmed by 7 bases and V by 5 bases; bases with no gene match: 4. The CDR3 has 13 amino acids. Germline CDR1 and CDR2: SEHNR and FQNEAQ (reference sequence). The CDR3 sequence is CASSMDRDNEQFF. CDR3 in DNA: TGTGCCAGCAGCATGGACAGGGATAATGAGCAGTTCTTC.

This clone was observed a single time. A far larger clone is just one base off, so this is likely a read error. The CDR3 sequence: CAISGTSGSTDTQYF. The CDR3 bases are TGTGCCATCAGTGGGACTAGCGGGAGCACAGATACGCAGTATTTT. This chain uses TRBV10-3 with TRBJ2-3, with 11 bases that match TRBD2. The V and J ends lost 4 bases and 0 bases, in that order; junction bases with no gene match: 0. CDR3 length equals 15 residues. Germline V lookup: CDR1 ENHRY, CDR2 SYGVKD.

The V call is TRBV2, the J call TRBJ2-3; no clear D. There are 13 residues in the CDR3. Trimming pared 6 bases from V and 5 bases from J, leaving 12 bases between. CDR1 and CDR2 from the germline V gene are SNHLY and FYNNEI. CDR3 sequence reads: CASSALVGDTQYF. CDR3 DNA sequence: TGTGCCAGCAGCGCCCTCGTAGGAGATACGCAGTATTTT. The full variable domain, rest sourced from reference TRBV2 and TRBJ2-3, is EPEVTQTPSHQVTQMGQEVILRCVPISNHLYFYWYRQILGQKVEFLVSFYNNEISEKSEIFDDQFSVERPDGSNFTLKIRSTKLEDSAMYFCASSALVGDTQYFGPGTRLTVL.

V is TRBV11-2 and J is TRBJ2-2; 7 nucleotides line up with TRBD2. J was trimmed by 1 base and V by 5 bases; bases with no gene match: 7. Germline CDR1 reads SGHAT; CDR2 reads FQNNGV. The CDR3 consists of 16 residues. CDR3 sequence: CASSLFGGMNTGELFF. CDR3 DNA sequence: TGTGCCAGCAGCCTCTTCGGGGGGATGAACACCGGGGAGCTGTTTTTT.

V usage is TRBV14 and J usage is TRBJ2-2; TRBD1 matches at 7 bases. In germline, CDR1 is SGHDN, CDR2 FVKESK. The V segment lost 4 bases and the J segment 4 bases; nucleotides outside the gene matches: 12. This CDR3 region has 17 residues. In nucleotides, the CDR3 is TGTGCCAGCAGCCCCTCCTCGACAGGGTGGGTCACCGGGGAGCTGTTTTTT. It translates to CASSPSSTGWVTGELFF.

This chain uses TRBV7-9 with TRBJ2-1; 8 bases match TRBD2. CDR1 SEHNR and CDR2 FQNEAQ come from the germline V gene (reference sequence). The CDR3 is 14 residues long. CDR3 DNA sequence: TGTGCATGCATGGGAACTAGCGGCGACAATGAGCAGTTCTTC. Its translation: CACMGTSGDNEQFF. Variable domain in full (rest from reference TRBV7-9 and TRBJ2-1): DTGVSQNPRHKITKRGQNVTFRCDPISEHNRLYWYRQTLGQGPEFLTYFQNEAQLEKSRLLSDRFSAERPKGSFSTLEIQRTEQGDSAMYLCACMGTSGDNEQFFGPGTRLTVL.

The gene calls are TRBV9 and TRBJ1-1; TRBD1 aligns across 7 bases. This CDR3 has 13 amino acids. The germline V gene has CDR1 SGDLS and CDR2 YYNGEE. Unmatched junction bases numbered 4, after V lost 4 bases and J lost 4 bases. CDR3 sequence: CASSPGGSTEAFF. For the CDR3, the DNA is TGTGCCAGCAGCCCAGGGGGTTCCACTGAAGCTTTCTTT. The whole variable domain, remainder taken from reference TRBV9 and TRBJ1-1, is DSGVTQTPKHLITATGQRVTLRCSPRSGDLSVYWYQQSLDQGLQFLIQYYNGEERAKGNILERFSAQQFPDLHSELNLSSLELGDSALYFCASSPGGSTEAFFGQGTRLTVV.

This chain connects TRBV7-6 to TRBJ2-3; TRBD2 aligns across 15 bases. Germline V gene lookup returns CDR1 SGHVS and CDR2 FNYEAQ. Trimming cost V 11 bases and J 2 bases; bases outside gene matches: 8. The CDR3 totals 16 residues. The CDR3, as DNA: TGTGCCCCCCGGACTAGCGGGGGGGAACCCACAGATACGCAGTATTTT. Translation gives CAPRTSGGEPTDTQYF.

As concerns this clone: Germline and junction disagree at one end, which may indicate a read error. The V gene is TRBV19, the J gene TRBJ2-5; D might be TRBD2 (6 bases). The CDR3 is made up of 13 amino acids. The V gene's germline CDR1 is LNHDA and CDR2 SQIVND (reference sequence). The CDR3 sequence: CAGSTRPREAQYF. CDR3 DNA: TGTGCCGGTAGTACCAGACCAAGGGAGGCCCAGTACTTC. The variable domain in full, completed from reference TRBV19 and TRBJ2-5, reads DGGITQSPKYLFRKEGQNVTLSCEQNLNHDAMYWYRQDPGQGLRLIYYSQIVNDFQKGDIAEGYSVSREKKESFPLTVTSAQKNPTAFYLCAGSTRPREAQYFGPGTRLLVL.

The table lists this clone with a few counts. The gene calls are TRBV30 and TRBJ1-1; 10 nucleotides align to TRBD1. This CDR3 has 14 residues. Germline lookup yields CDR1 GTSNPN and CDR2 SVGIG (reference sequence). J was trimmed by 5 bases and V by 2 bases; bases with no gene match: 5. DNA for the CDR3: TGTGCCTGGAGTACCGGGACAGGGGTTACTGAAGCTTTCTTT. Translation: CAWSTGTGVTEAFF.

This clone is a singleton in its sample. The chain combines TRBV5-1 with TRBJ2-7, with D uncertain. The V gene lost 2 bases and the J gene lost 6 bases, with 12 bases spanning the gap. Germline-derived CDR1 and CDR2 are SGHRS and YFSETQ. The CDR3 spans 13 residues. The DNA for the CDR3 is TGCGCCAGCAGCTTAGACATAGTTGGCGAGCAGTACTTC. Translated: CASSLDIVGEQYF.

The rearrangement uses TRBV30 and TRBJ1-1, with 7 nucleotides matching TRBD1. CDR1 and CDR2 (germline): GTSNPN, SVGIG (reference sequence). The CDR3 is made up of 14 amino acids. Losses at the gene ends were 1 base for V and 10 bases for J; bases not matched to a gene: 12. The CDR3 sequence is CAWSEGAAPWAAFF. The CDR3 region has the DNA TGTGCCTGGAGTGAGGGGGCTGCCCCCTGGGCAGCTTTCTTT.

The rearrangement uses TRBV2 and TRBJ2-7, with D possibly called TRBD1 or TRBD2 (5 bases each). Germline CDR1 SNHLY, CDR2 FYNNEI. V was cut by 3 bases and J by 1 base, with 16 bases left in between. The CDR3 contains 16 residues. The CDR3 DNA reads as TGTGCCAGCAGTGAGATGGGGGTCAAGGGGTCCTACGAGCAGTACGTC. Its protein product is CASSEMGVKGSYEQYV.

J is TRBJ2-7 and V is TRBV2; D is perhaps TRBD1 or TRBD2 (7 bases each). Germline CDR1 and CDR2: SNHLY and FYNNEI. V dropped 4 bases and J dropped 6 bases, with 16 bases sitting between them. The CDR3 runs 14 residues. CDR3 in DNA: TGTGCCAGCAGTGTTGGGAGGGGGCAAGGCGAGCAGTACGTC. Residues: CASSVGRGQGEQYV.

V and J are TRBV7-2 and TRBJ1-1; the D gene is possibly TRBD1 (5 bases). This CDR3 has 17 amino acids. V lost 6 bases and J 4 bases, leaving 24 bases between the germline ends. Germline V gene lookup returns CDR1 SGHTA and CDR2 FQGNSA. The CDR3 DNA sequence: TGTGCCAGCAGTTCGGCCCTCTTGTGGGGGGTAGGCACTGAAGCTTTCTTT. Amino acid sequence: CASSSALLWGVGTEAFF.

The CDR3 nucleotides read TGTGCCTCCGGGACTACCGCCACCGGGGAGCTGTTTTTT. Translation: CASGTTATGELFF. The chain carries TRBV10-3 and TRBJ2-2, with 7 nucleotides matching TRBD2. Germline V gives CDR1 ENHRY, CDR2 SYGVKD. Germline trimming cut 11 bases from V and 4 bases from J; bases unmatched to any gene: 7. CDR3 length: 13 residues.

This chain links TRBV13 with TRBJ2-5; D remains unclear. CDR3 size: 12 residues. V was shortened by 1 base and J by 11 bases, with 11 bases between the two germline ends. Germline CDR1 reads PRHDT; CDR2 reads FYEKMQ (reference sequence). The CDR3 is CASSLVPEEQYF. The CDR3 DNA follows: TGTGCCAGCAGCTTAGTTCCCGAGGAGCAGTACTTC.

This CDR3 is CASSAYYRAPKGNTIYF. In DNA, the CDR3 is TGTGCCAGCAGTGCATACTACAGGGCCCCCAAAGGAAACACCATATATTTT. The chain combines TRBV6-1 with TRBJ1-3; maybe TRBD1 (6 bases). Per the germline V gene, CDR1 is MNHNS and CDR2 is SASEGT. Trimming pared 4 bases from V and 4 bases from J, leaving 20 bases between. The CDR3 spans 17 residues.

J is TRBJ2-1 and V is TRBV7-2; D gene unclear. The germline V and J ends were trimmed by 5 bases and 1 base, with 9 bases remaining between them. Per germline, CDR1 SGHTA and CDR2 FQGNSA. This CDR3 is built from 14 residues. The CDR3 is CASSPHTSYNEQFF. DNA of the CDR3: TGTGCCAGCAGCCCGCATACTTCCTACAATGAGCAGTTCTTC.

In DNA, the CDR3 is TGTGCCAGTAGTCCAGGACAGGGATTGGGCGAGCAGTTCTTC. Protein: CASSPGQGLGEQFF. The gene calls are TRBV19 and TRBJ2-1, with 8 positions matching TRBD1. The J segment lost 10 bases and the V segment lost 5 bases, leaving 10 bases of the junction unmatched. Germline V gene sequence: CDR1 LNHDA, CDR2 SQIVND (reference sequence). The CDR3 has 14 amino acids.